This is a list of T cell receptor beta chains from one sample in a study of T cell responses to AZD1222 COVID-19 vaccine. Assay used: immunoSEQ multiplex PCR; TCRdb lists only in-frame clones, some missing. The top ten hold around 0.5% of the sample, which has about 260,000 clones, 85% to 95% seen once. The sequenced sample was peripheral blood, obtained on day 0 of AZD1222 vaccination. The receptors here all came from an adult in good health. The CDR3 runs from the conserved cysteine through the conserved F or W. The order of the fields is D gene, J gene, V gene, clone size, CDR3 DNA, CDR3 protein. D genes are given only for firm matches. Size tells how often a clone was seen (once, few, many) or the class of an expanded clone, and some rows leave it out.

TRBD1 | TRBJ1-1 | TRBV27 | NA | TGTGCCAGCAGTTTATCTACAGGGGGGAACACTGAAGCTTTCTTT | CASSLSTGGNTEAFF
NA | TRBJ1-6 | TRBV7-9 | NA | TGTGCCAGCGGGACGGCGAGCTCCTATAATTCACCCCTCCACTTT | CASGTASSYNSPLHF
NA | TRBJ1-5 | TRBV18 | NA | TGTGCCAGCTCCGCAAGTGTTAGCAATCAGCCCCAGCATTTT | CASSASVSNQPQHF
NA | TRBJ1-5 | TRBV11-2 | once | TGTGCCAGCAGCTCGGGTGGACTTGGACAGCCCCAGCATTTT | CASSSGGLGQPQHF
TRBD1 | TRBJ2-7 | TRBV12-3/TRBV12-4 | NA | TGTGCCAGCAGTGGGGGACAGGGACGAGAGCAGTACTTC | CASSGGQGREQYF
NA | TRBJ2-2 | TRBV19 | NA | TGTGCCACCCGGCAGGTCGGGGGTACCGGGGAGCTGTTTTTT | CATRQVGGTGELFF
TRBD2 | TRBJ2-1 | TRBV7-2 | NA | TGTGCCAGCAGCTTGGGCGGGACTACATCCCTTCGTTTCCAGTTCTTC | CASSLGGTTSLRFQFF
NA | TRBJ1-1 | TRBV28 | NA | TGTGCCAGCAGCCGGGACCTGGGCACTGAAGCTTTCTTT | CASSRDLGTEAFF
NA | TRBJ2-5 | TRBV9 | NA | TGTGCCAGCAGCGTAGAGGAGACACCGTACCAAGAGACCCAGTACTTC | CASSVEETPYQETQYF
TRBD1 | TRBJ2-5 | TRBV2 | NA | TGTGCCAGCAGGGGCGGGACAGGGGAGGAGACCCAGTACTTC | CASRGGTGEETQYF
NA | TRBJ2-2 | TRBV4-1 | NA | TGCGCCAGCAGCCAAGGTATTCAGGGACCCGGGGAGCTGTTTTTT | CASSQGIQGPGELFF
TRBD1 | TRBJ1-3 | TRBV28 | once | TGTGCCAGCAGTTTTATGAGGGGGCTAGGAAACACCATATATTTT | CASSFMRGLGNTIYF
NA | TRBJ1-1 | TRBV2 | NA | TGTGCCAGCAGTGAAGAAAGATCGGGCACTGAAGCTTTCTTT | CASSEERSGTEAFF
NA | TRBJ1-4 | TRBV21-1 | NA | TGTGCCAGCGCCCCTGATGGGGATGAAAAACTGTTTTTT | CASAPDGDEKLFF
TRBD2 | TRBJ2-3 | TRBV7-9 | NA | TGTGCCAGCAGCTTAGCCCTAACTAGCGGGGACACAGATACGCAGTATTTT | CASSLALTSGDTDTQYF
TRBD2 | TRBJ2-7 | TRBV30 | few | TGTGCCTGGAGCCCGGGACTAGCGGGGTCCTACGAGCAGTACTTC | CAWSPGLAGSYEQYF
NA | TRBJ1-3 | TRBV5-1 | NA | TGCGCCAGCAGCTTGGCCTCCTTGGCAGGGCCAGCAAACACCATATATTTT | CASSLASLAGPANTIYF
TRBD2 | TRBJ2-1 | TRBV2 | NA | TGTGCCAGCAGTACTATCGGGGGGGACGAGCAGTTCTTC | CASSTIGGDEQFF
NA | TRBJ2-7 | TRBV28 | NA | TGTGCCAGCAGTTCTAGCAGGGATGCCTACGAGCAGTACTTC | CASSSSRDAYEQYF
NA | TRBJ1-1 | TRBV12-3/TRBV12-4 | NA | TGTGCCAGCAGTTTTTTACCTGAAGCTTTCTTT | CASSFLPEAFF
NA | TRBJ1-5 | TRBV5-6 | NA | TGTGCCAGCAGCTTTGGTGGGGATAGCAATCAGCCCCAGCATTTT | CASSFGGDSNQPQHF
NA | TRBJ1-2 | TRBV10-3 | once | TGTGCCATCAGTCCCGACTATGGCTACACCTTC | CAISPDYGYTF
NA | TRBJ2-5 | TRBV5-1 | NA | TGCGCCAGCAGCACTCCCGGGCAGAACCAAGAGACCCAGTACTTC | CASSTPGQNQETQYF
NA | TRBJ2-7 | TRBV11-2 | NA | TGTGCCAGCAGCTTAGGGGCCAGGGGTAACGAGCAGTACTTC | CASSLGARGNEQYF
NA | TRBJ1-3 | TRBV19 | NA | TGTGCCAGTAGTATAGGACAGGTCTCTGGAAACACCATATATTTT | CASSIGQVSGNTIYF
NA | TRBJ1-6 | TRBV4-1 | NA | TGCGCCAGCAGCCCCCGGACCGGCGCTAGCTCCTATAATTCACCCCTCCACTTT | CASSPRTGASSYNSPLHF
NA | TRBJ2-7 | TRBV2 | NA | TGTGCCAGCACCCCGGGGCCCTCAAGGCAGTACTTC | CASTPGPSRQYF
TRBD2 | TRBJ2-7 | TRBV11-2 | NA | TGTGCCAGCCGGGTAGCGGGGGGTGACGAGCAGTACTTC | CASRVAGGDEQYF